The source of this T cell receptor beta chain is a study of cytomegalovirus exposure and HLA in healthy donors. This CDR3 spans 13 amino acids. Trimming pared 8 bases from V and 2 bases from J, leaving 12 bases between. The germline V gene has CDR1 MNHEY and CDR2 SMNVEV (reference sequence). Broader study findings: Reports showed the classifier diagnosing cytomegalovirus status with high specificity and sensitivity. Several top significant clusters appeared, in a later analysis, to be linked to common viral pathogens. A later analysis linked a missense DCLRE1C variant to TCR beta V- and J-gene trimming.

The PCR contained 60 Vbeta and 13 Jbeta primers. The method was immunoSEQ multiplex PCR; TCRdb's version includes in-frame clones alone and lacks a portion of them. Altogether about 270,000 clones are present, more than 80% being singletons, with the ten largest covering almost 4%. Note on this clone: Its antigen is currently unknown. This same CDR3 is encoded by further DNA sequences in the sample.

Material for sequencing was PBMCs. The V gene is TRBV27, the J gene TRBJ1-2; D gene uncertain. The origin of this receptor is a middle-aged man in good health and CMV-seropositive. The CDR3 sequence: CASSWTGNYGYTF. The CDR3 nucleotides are TGTGCCAGCTCCTGGACGGGAAACTATGGCTACACCTTC.